One and the same sample provided the 10 T cell receptor beta chains below, sequenced in a study of blood T cell repertoires in COVID-19. TCRdb keeps only in-frame clones here, not all; method: immunoSEQ multiplex PCR. The data contain approximately 500,000 clones, 80% to 90% of them singletons. Sequenced material: peripheral blood. All receptors come from a human donor in a cohort sampled during active COVID-19.

This sequence joins TRBV29-1 and TRBJ2-7; 10 bases line up with TRBD1. The junction had 6 bases not matched to a gene; V was cut back by 3 bases and J by 4 bases. The CDR3 extends over 14 amino acids. Germline V lookup: CDR1 SQVTM, CDR2 ANQGSEA. CDR3: CSVDQGTGAYEQYF. CDR3 coding DNA: TGCAGCGTTGATCAAGGGACAGGGGCTTACGAGCAGTACTTC.

The chain joins TRBV30 to TRBJ2-7, with 14 positions matching TRBD2. V shed 4 bases and J 9 bases; nucleotides not matched to a gene: 5. Germline V CDR1 and CDR2: GTSNPN, SVGIG (reference sequence). The CDR3 runs to 13 residues. The CDR3: CAWTTSGRGLQYF. CDR3 DNA sequence: TGTGCCTGGACGACTAGCGGGAGGGGGTTGCAGTACTTC.

This clone was observed a single time. The chain carries TRBV6-2 or TRBV6-3 and TRBJ2-1; 8 nucleotides line up with TRBD2. CDR1 is MNHEY, CDR2 SVGEGT, per germline. V lost 2 bases and J lost 7; bases outside the gene matches: 16. The length of the CDR3 is 18 residues. The chain's CDR3 is CASSYRGFERERRNEQFF. The CDR3 nucleotides are TGTGCCAGCAGTTACCGGGGCTTCGAGCGGGAGAGGCGGAATGAGCAGTTCTTC.

This clone was recorded many times. The rearrangement joins TRBV12-3 or TRBV12-4 to TRBJ2-2; maybe TRBD2 (5 bases). The CDR3 sequence is 13 residues long. The ends were cut back, 8 bases at V and 1 base at J, with 8 bases in the middle. In nucleotides, the CDR3 is TGTGCCAGCGGCCGGGGGAACACCGGGGAGCTGTTTTTT. It encodes CASGRGNTGELFF.

The CDR3 is CASSGLVSTDTQYF. CDR3 in DNA: TGTGCCAGTAGCGGACTAGTGAGCACAGATACGCAGTATTTT. The chain links TRBV19 to TRBJ2-3, with TRBD2 identical over 7 bases. The CDR3 has 14 amino acids. Germline assignment: CDR1 LNHDA and CDR2 SQIVND (reference sequence). The trim removed 6 bases at V and 0 bases at J, leaving 3 bases unmatched.

CDR3 in DNA: TGTGCCAGCAGTTATCTGAGGGGGCGAAGTGATGGCTACACCTTC. Translation gives CASSYLRGRSDGYTF. The V call is TRBV6-2 or TRBV6-3, the J call TRBJ1-2; 7 bases align to TRBD1. This CDR3 comprises 15 residues. The germline CDR1 and CDR2 sequences are MNHEY and SVGEGT. J lost 6 bases, V lost 3 bases, and 10 bases had no gene match.

The chain links TRBV6-5 to TRBJ2-5, with D maybe TRBD1 (6 bases). This CDR3 spans 13 amino acids. The V end lost 2 bases, the J end lost 5 bases, and 9 bases lay between the germline ends. Germline-derived CDR1 and CDR2 are MNHEY and SVGAGI. As DNA, the CDR3 is TGTGCCAGCAGTTACAGCAGGGGCGAGACCCAGTACTTC. It is translated as CASSYSRGETQYF.

The gene calls are TRBV25-1 and TRBJ2-1, with a possible D match to TRBD2 (6 bases). The CDR3 consists of 14 residues. CDR1 and CDR2 (germline): MGHDK, SYGVNS. V shed 5 bases and J shed 0 bases, with 8 bases lying between them. The CDR3 loop reads CASSRGLSYNEQFF. The CDR3 DNA is TGTGCCAGCAGTCGGGGACTCTCCTACAATGAGCAGTTCTTC. Supplemented by reference TRBV25-1 and TRBJ2-1, the full variable domain reads EADIYQTPRYLVIGTGKKITLECSQTMGHDKMYWYQQDPGMELHLIHYSYGVNSTEKGDLSSESTVSRIRTEHFPLTLESARPSHTSQYLCASSRGLSYNEQFFGPGTRLTVL.

V and J are TRBV4-3 and TRBJ2-3; 12 bases are a match to TRBD2. CDR3 size: 17 residues. The ends lost 0 bases at V and 4 bases at J; junction bases unmatched: 5. Germline V gives CDR1 LGHNA, CDR2 YSLEER. CDR3 bases: TGCGCCAGCAGCCAAGATTCGCTAGCGGGAGGGCCAGATACGCAGTATTTT. Encoded protein: CASSQDSLAGGPDTQYF.

The chain carries TRBV7-2 and TRBJ2-5, with 10 bases identical to TRBD2. The V segment lost 0 bases and the J segment 5 bases; nucleotides outside the gene matches: 6. Germline V CDR1 and CDR2: SGHTA, FQGNSA. The CDR3 length is 16 residues. This CDR3 reads CASSLARLAGVETQYF. Here the CDR3 DNA reads TGTGCCAGCAGCTTAGCGAGGCTAGCGGGAGTGGAGACCCAGTACTTC.